This T cell receptor (beta chain) appears in the sequencing data of a study of immune evolution from preneoplasia to lung adenocarcinoma. Clones were read by immunoSEQ multiplex PCR, and TCRdb kept only the in-frame ones, dropping some. The sample lists about 5,800 clones, roughly 80% occurring once. The sample holds a few counts of this clone. Its specificity is unknown. Histologic diagnosis was independently verified by two lung pathologists. Deletions cut 3 bases from V and 3 bases from J, with 6 bases between. The V gene's germline CDR1 is DFQATT and CDR2 SNEGSKA (reference sequence). CDR3 size: 11 residues. Findings of the study overall: Clonality was highest in normal lung, lower in later-stage lesions apparently. Top clone frequencies peaked in normal lung, apparently declining through invasive adenocarcinoma.

The chain joins TRBV20-1 to TRBJ2-7; D unresolved. Source material: FFPE adjacent normal lung tissue. The receptor was derived from a person aged 60-80 years with lung adenocarcinoma. In DNA form, the CDR3 reads TGCAGTGCTAGCGATCTCTACGAGCAGTACTTC. Translated, it gives CSASDLYEQYF.